Below are 14 T cell receptor beta chains sequenced from a single sample in a study of OX40 agonist ivuxolimab in advanced cancers. Sequenced by immunoSEQ multiplex PCR; TCRdb stores in-frame clones only, minus some. The sample includes under 85,000 clones, around 86% of them seen just once. The sequences come from CD4+ or CD8+ T cells sorted from blood, collected in a trial of the OX40 agonist ivuxolimab. Source of these receptors: an adult with an advanced solid tumor such as melanoma, head and neck, liver or kidney cancer.

In nucleotides, the CDR3 is TGTGCCAGCAGCTTAGTTGGGTCCGGGCGAAGCTCCTACGAGCAGTACTTC. Translation: CASSLVGSGRSSYEQYF. The chain joins TRBV11-2 to TRBJ2-7, with D unresolved. Germline assignment: CDR1 SGHAT and CDR2 FQNNGV. V lost 1 base and J lost 0, with 16 bases in between. This CDR3 spans 17 amino acids.

This chain uses TRBV27 with TRBJ2-5, with 7 bases that match TRBD2. CDR3 size: 15 residues. Trimming removed 6 bases from V and 1 base from J; junction bases left unmatched: 8. In germline, CDR1 is MNHEY, CDR2 SMNVEV (reference sequence). Written as DNA, the CDR3 is TGTGCCAGCAGCCGATTGACTAGCAGCCAAGAGACCCAGTACTTC. Its protein product is CASSRLTSSQETQYF.

The rearrangement joins TRBV19 to TRBJ2-1, with 13 bases lining up with TRBD2. The CDR3 has 17 residues. CDR1 and CDR2 (germline): LNHDA, SQIVND (reference sequence). The V segment lost 3 bases and the J segment 3 bases; nucleotides outside the gene matches: 5. The CDR3 sequence: CASSIRTSGRNYNEQFF. CDR3 DNA: TGTGCCAGTAGTATCCGGACTAGCGGGAGAAACTACAATGAGCAGTTCTTC. Supplemented by reference TRBV19 and TRBJ2-1, the full variable domain reads DGGITQSPKYLFRKEGQNVTLSCEQNLNHDAMYWYRQDPGQGLRLIYYSQIVNDFQKGDIAEGYSVSREKKESFPLTVTSAQKNPTAFYLCASSIRTSGRNYNEQFFGPGTRLTVL.

The DNA for the CDR3 is TGTGCCAGCACCCTCGGGAGATACGAGCAGTACTTC. Amino acid sequence: CASTLGRYEQYF. The chain couples TRBV6-1 to TRBJ2-7; tentatively, D is TRBD2 (6 bases). Germline-derived CDR1 and CDR2 are MNHNS and SASEGT. With 7 bases removed from V and 4 bases from J, the gap between germline ends came to 11 bases. The CDR3 extends over 12 amino acids.

The chain couples TRBV9 to TRBJ2-7; the match to TRBD2 covers 7 bases. Germline CDR1 and CDR2: SGDLS and YYNGEE. This CDR3 comprises 14 residues. After removal of 1 base from V and 0 bases from J, the junction contained 1 base not matched to a gene. The CDR3 sequence: CASSVSGNSYEQYF. DNA for the CDR3: TGTGCCAGCAGCGTAAGCGGGAACTCCTACGAGCAGTACTTC. Looking up the rest from reference TRBV9 and TRBJ2-7 gives the full variable domain: DSGVTQTPKHLITATGQRVTLRCSPRSGDLSVYWYQQSLDQGLQFLIQYYNGEERAKGNILERFSAQQFPDLHSELNLSSLELGDSALYFCASSVSGNSYEQYFGPGTRLTVT.

The V and J genes are TRBV6-5 and TRBJ2-1, with a tentative D call TRBD2 (5 bases). The CDR3 runs to 15 residues. Trimming took 6 bases from V and 6 from J, leaving 18 bases between them. CDR1 and CDR2 from the germline V gene are MNHEY and SVGAGI. CDR3 sequence reads: CASRARLTGFNEQFF. The CDR3 coding sequence is TGTGCCAGCAGGGCGCGTTTGACGGGATTCAATGAGCAGTTCTTC.

V and J are TRBV9 and TRBJ2-2; 14 bases agree with TRBD2. The germline V gene encodes CDR1 SGDLS and CDR2 YYNGEE. CDR3 length: 19 amino acids. Trimming at V came to 2 bases and at J to 1 base, leaving 7 bases not matched to a gene. The CDR3 is CASSVGLAGERGNTGELFF. For the CDR3, the DNA is TGTGCCAGCAGCGTGGGACTAGCGGGAGAAAGGGGGAACACCGGGGAGCTGTTTTTT.

The CDR3 nucleotides are TGCGCCAGCATCCGGACAGGGGAGGGCTACGAGCAGTACTTC. It codes for CASIRTGEGYEQYF. This chain connects TRBV10-1 to TRBJ2-7; 9 nucleotides align to TRBD1. The CDR3 contains 14 residues. V dropped 7 bases and J dropped 3; count of bases not matched to a gene: 7. Germline V gene lookup returns CDR1 WNHNN and CDR2 SYGVQD (reference sequence).

This sequence joins TRBV5-1 and TRBJ2-2, with no clear D. This CDR3 is built from 15 residues. Trimming pared 2 bases from V and 0 bases from J, leaving 8 bases between. The V gene's germline CDR1 is SGHRS and CDR2 YFSETQ. The CDR3 loop is CASSLQKSNTGELFF. The CDR3 region has the DNA TGCGCCAGCAGCTTACAGAAGTCGAACACCGGGGAGCTGTTTTTT.

The chain combines TRBV5-5 with TRBJ2-1, with 7 bases that match TRBD1. The trim removed 4 bases at V and 0 bases at J, leaving 4 bases unmatched. The CDR3 contains 15 residues. The germline V gene has CDR1 SGHKS and CDR2 YYEKEE (reference sequence). CDR3 sequence: CASSVTGDSYNEQFF. The CDR3 DNA reads TGTGCCAGCAGCGTCACAGGGGACTCCTACAATGAGCAGTTCTTC.

The V call is TRBV5-6, the J call TRBJ2-3; TRBD1 might be the D (5 bases). V lost 6 bases and J 0 bases, leaving 14 bases between the germline ends. The CDR3 spans 15 residues. CDR1 and CDR2 from the germline V gene are SGHDT and YYEEEE. CDR3 nucleotide sequence: TGTGCCAGCAACATTAGGGCAGGGAGCACAGATACGCAGTATTTT. As protein: CASNIRAGSTDTQYF.

The chain employs TRBV2 and TRBJ2-3, with D hard to call. Trimming removed 6 bases from V and 2 bases from J, with 9 bases in between. The CDR3 covers 13 residues. Germline CDR1 is SNHLY and CDR2 is FYNNEI. The DNA of the CDR3 is TGTGCCAGCAGCCTGGACCACACAGATACGCAGTATTTT. This encodes CASSLDHTDTQYF.

The V gene is TRBV4-1, the J gene TRBJ2-5; 7 bases line up with TRBD2. The CDR3 runs to 19 residues. CDR1 and CDR2 (germline): MGHRA, YSYEKL. V trimming: 0 bases; J trimming: 2 bases; junction bases outside the gene matches: 15. The CDR3 here is CASSQDPARASGTQETQYF. The CDR3 nucleotides read TGCGCCAGCAGCCAAGACCCAGCGAGGGCTAGCGGAACTCAAGAGACCCAGTACTTC.

This chain uses TRBV18 with TRBJ2-3; TRBD1 agrees at 9 bases. J lost 3 bases, V lost 3 bases, and 10 bases had no gene match. Germline V gene data show CDR1 as KGHSH and CDR2 as LQKENI. The CDR3 runs to 17 residues. CDR3 bases: TGTGCCAGCTCACCCTTGACCGGGACAGGGATGACAGATACGCAGTATTTT. It is translated as CASSPLTGTGMTDTQYF.